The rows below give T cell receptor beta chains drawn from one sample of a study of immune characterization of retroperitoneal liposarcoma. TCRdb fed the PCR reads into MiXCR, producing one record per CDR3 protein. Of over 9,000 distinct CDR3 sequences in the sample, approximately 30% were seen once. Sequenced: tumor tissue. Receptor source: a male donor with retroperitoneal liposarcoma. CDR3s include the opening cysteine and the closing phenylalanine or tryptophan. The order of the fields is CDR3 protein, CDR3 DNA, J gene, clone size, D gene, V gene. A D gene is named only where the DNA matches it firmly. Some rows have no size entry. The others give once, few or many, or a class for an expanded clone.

cdr3_aa: CASIRGGAYNEQYF; cdr3_nt: TGTGCCAGCATACGAGGGGGGGCCTACAATGAGCAGTACTTC; j_call: TRBJ2-7; clone_size: few; d_call: .; v_call: TRBV6-1
cdr3_aa: CASSPPGLANEQFF; cdr3_nt: TGTGCCAGCAGCCCACCGGGACTAGCGAATGAGCAGTTCTTC; j_call: TRBJ2-1; clone_size: large; d_call: TRBD2; v_call: TRBV6-1
cdr3_aa: CASSFSGTLVETQYF; cdr3_nt: TGTGCCAGCAGTTTTAGCGGGACCCTAGTGGAGACCCAGTACTTC; j_call: TRBJ2-5; clone_size: .; d_call: TRBD2; v_call: TRBV7-3
cdr3_aa: CASSSDGTSDNEQFF; cdr3_nt: TGTGCCAGCAGTTCGGACGGGACTAGCGACAATGAGCAGTTCTTC; j_call: TRBJ2-1; clone_size: medium-sized; d_call: TRBD2; v_call: TRBV7-3
cdr3_aa: CAIRKLAGDYNEQYF; cdr3_nt: TGTGCCATCAGGAAACTAGCGGGGGACTACAATGAGCAGTACTTC; j_call: TRBJ2-7; clone_size: .; d_call: TRBD2; v_call: TRBV10-3
cdr3_aa: CASSEWVGNTEAFF; cdr3_nt: TGTGCCAGCAGTGAATGGGTCGGGAACACTGAAGCTTTCTTT; j_call: TRBJ1-1; clone_size: .; d_call: .; v_call: TRBV6-1
cdr3_aa: CASSDIRANQPQHF; cdr3_nt: TGTGCCAGCAGTGATATTAGGGCTAATCAGCCCCAGCATTTT; j_call: TRBJ1-5; clone_size: few; d_call: .; v_call: TRBV6-1
cdr3_aa: CASSLAGDSPRLEQYF; cdr3_nt: TGTGCCAGCAGCTTGGCCGGGGACTCCCCACGACTCGAGCAGTACTTC; j_call: TRBJ2-7; clone_size: .; d_call: .; v_call: TRBV7-2
cdr3_aa: CASSFGARSYQETQYF; cdr3_nt: TGTGCCAGCAGCTTTGGGGCGAGGTCCTACCAAGAGACCCAGTACTTC; j_call: TRBJ2-5; clone_size: .; d_call: .; v_call: TRBV5-6
cdr3_aa: CASSRLAGGPVNEQFF; cdr3_nt: TGTGCCAGCAGCCGGCTAGCGGGAGGGCCCGTTAATGAGCAGTTCTTC; j_call: TRBJ2-1; clone_size: .; d_call: TRBD2; v_call: TRBV27
cdr3_aa: CASRDGTQRQYF; cdr3_nt: TGTGCCAGTAGGGACGGTACCCAGAGGCAGTACTTC; j_call: TRBJ2-4; clone_size: .; d_call: .; v_call: TRBV6-5
cdr3_aa: CASSLGYGTGHEQYF; cdr3_nt: TGTGCCAGCAGTTTGGGGTACGGGACAGGGCACGAGCAGTACTTC; j_call: TRBJ2-7; clone_size: few; d_call: TRBD1; v_call: TRBV27
cdr3_aa: CASSLAGMSSYEQYF; cdr3_nt: TGTGCCAGCAGCTTAGCGGGGATGAGCTCCTACGAGCAGTACTTC; j_call: TRBJ2-7; clone_size: many; d_call: .; v_call: TRBV7-8
cdr3_aa: CASSLAWDRAGAPSSYNEQFF; cdr3_nt: TGTGCCAGCAGCTTAGCCTGGGACAGGGCCGGCGCCCCGAGCTCCTACAATGAGCAGTTCTTC; j_call: TRBJ2-1; clone_size: .; d_call: TRBD1; v_call: TRBV11-3
cdr3_aa: CASTKPAAGGVNTGELFF; cdr3_nt: TGTGCCAGCACCAAACCGGCAGCGGGGGGGGTTAACACCGGGGAGCTGTTTTTT; j_call: TRBJ2-2; clone_size: .; d_call: TRBD2; v_call: TRBV7-9
cdr3_aa: CASSGIAGQLYEQFF; cdr3_nt: TGTGCCAGCAGTGGAATAGCGGGACAACTCTACGAGCAGTTCTTC; j_call: TRBJ2-1; clone_size: .; d_call: TRBD2; v_call: TRBV6-1
cdr3_aa: CASSLFIRGKNTEAFF; cdr3_nt: TGCGCCAGCAGTCTCTTTATCCGGGGCAAGAACACTGAAGCTTTCTTT; j_call: TRBJ1-1; clone_size: .; d_call: .; v_call: TRBV4-1
cdr3_aa: CASSTRDRAYEQYF; cdr3_nt: TGTGCCAGCAGTACCCGGGACAGGGCCTACGAGCAGTACTTC; j_call: TRBJ2-7; clone_size: .; d_call: TRBD1; v_call: TRBV12-3/TRBV12-4
cdr3_aa: CASRLQITGGTDTQYF; cdr3_nt: TGTGCCAGCAGGCTCCAAATAACGGGGGGCACAGATACGCAGTATTTT; j_call: TRBJ2-3; clone_size: .; d_call: .; v_call: TRBV11-2
cdr3_aa: CASSFTGGTPYEQFF; cdr3_nt: TGTGCCAGCAGCTTTACGGGAGGAACCCCCTACGAGCAGTTCTTC; j_call: TRBJ2-1; clone_size: medium-sized; d_call: TRBD2; v_call: TRBV7-2
cdr3_aa: CASSLSPNLGTYNEQFF; cdr3_nt: TGTGCCAGCAGTTTATCGCCCAACCTCGGCACCTACAATGAGCAGTTCTTC; j_call: TRBJ2-1; clone_size: many; d_call: .; v_call: TRBV27
cdr3_aa: CASSSRWTGGSGANVLTF; cdr3_nt: TGTGCCAGCAGCTCCAGGTGGACAGGGGGCTCTGGGGCCAACGTCCTGACTTTC; j_call: TRBJ2-6; clone_size: many; d_call: TRBD1; v_call: TRBV7-9
cdr3_aa: CASSRRQGTNTGELFF; cdr3_nt: TGTGCCAGCAGTCGTAGACAGGGGACGAACACCGGGGAGCTGTTTTTT; j_call: TRBJ2-2; clone_size: .; d_call: TRBD1; v_call: TRBV6-1
cdr3_aa: CASSLGIEENTEAFF; cdr3_nt: TGTGCCAGCAGCTTAGGAATTGAGGAGAACACTGAAGCTTTCTTT; j_call: TRBJ1-1; clone_size: .; d_call: .; v_call: TRBV7-8
cdr3_aa: CASSLDPYEQFF; cdr3_nt: TGTGCCAGCAGCTTAGATCCCTACGAGCAGTTCTTC; j_call: TRBJ2-1; clone_size: .; d_call: .; v_call: TRBV11-3
cdr3_aa: CAISELGQGGPKQYF; cdr3_nt: TGTGCCATCAGTGAGTTAGGACAGGGGGGGCCCAAGCAGTACTTC; j_call: TRBJ2-7; clone_size: .; d_call: TRBD1; v_call: TRBV10-3
cdr3_aa: CASNPTPGVYNEQFF; cdr3_nt: TGTGCCAGCAATCCCACACCCGGGGTCTACAATGAGCAGTTCTTC; j_call: TRBJ2-1; clone_size: .; d_call: .; v_call: TRBV12-3/TRBV12-4
cdr3_aa: CASSLASSYNEQFF; cdr3_nt: TGTGCCAGCAGTTTGGCGTCATCCTACAATGAGCAGTTCTTC; j_call: TRBJ2-1; clone_size: few; d_call: .; v_call: TRBV6-1
cdr3_aa: CASSQSAGENNEQFF; cdr3_nt: TGCGCCAGCAGTCAATCGGCGGGGGAAAACAATGAGCAGTTCTTC; j_call: TRBJ2-1; clone_size: .; d_call: TRBD2; v_call: TRBV23-1
cdr3_aa: CASSYQTGALGGAFF; cdr3_nt: TGTGCCAGCAGTTACCAGACAGGCGCTCTCGGCGGAGCTTTCTTT; j_call: TRBJ1-1; clone_size: few; d_call: .; v_call: TRBV11-3
cdr3_aa: CASSLRATGGKSGANVLTF; cdr3_nt: TGTGCCAGCAGCCTAAGAGCGACAGGGGGCAAATCTGGGGCCAACGTCCTGACTTTC; j_call: TRBJ2-6; clone_size: once; d_call: TRBD1; v_call: TRBV7-6
cdr3_aa: CASSYSPASPPDTQYF; cdr3_nt: TGTGCCAGCAGTTACTCCCCTGCTTCCCCGCCAGATACGCAGTATTTT; j_call: TRBJ2-3; clone_size: .; d_call: .; v_call: TRBV6-5
cdr3_aa: CASSEADSSGANVLTF; cdr3_nt: TGTGCCAGCAGTGAAGCGGACAGCTCTGGGGCCAACGTCCTGACTTTC; j_call: TRBJ2-6; clone_size: many; d_call: .; v_call: TRBV6-1
cdr3_aa: CASSLGREKLFF; cdr3_nt: TGTGCCAGCAGCTTAGGGCGGGAAAAACTGTTTTTT; j_call: TRBJ1-4; clone_size: many; d_call: .; v_call: TRBV7-2
cdr3_aa: CASSPGTASSYEQYF; cdr3_nt: TGTGCCAGCAGCCCCGGGACGGCAAGCTCCTACGAGCAGTACTTC; j_call: TRBJ2-7; clone_size: few; d_call: .; v_call: TRBV11-2